Below are 25 T cell receptor beta chains sequenced from a single sample in a study of T-cell memory formation after mild COVID-19 (dated by TCRdb to 2020 to 2023). Library method: 5' RACE. This sample was sequenced with an Illumina NovaSeq 6000. The public reads were reprocessed in TCRdb via fastp at Q25 and MiXCR, keeping in-frame beta chains. Every entry covers one CDR3 protein and lists the most common genes and DNA from its rows. The sample table shows 300,000 to 350,000 distinct CDR3 sequences, and around 15% are seen once. The top ten hold about a fifth of the sample. Sequenced input: PBMCs or a T cell subset sorted from them (not recorded which). These receptors originate from a man aged 18 to 30 who had mild COVID-19 (a few samples of this study predate the infection). The sample titles of this study are shuffled in the database, so cell type and time point are left out; the donor was told from shared clones.

The genes are TRBV7-3 and TRBJ2-5, with D perhaps assigned TRBD1 or TRBD2 (5 bases each). CDR3 length equals 14 residues. Germline values: CDR1 SGHTA, CDR2 FQGTGA. V was trimmed by 8 bases and J by 5 bases, leaving 18 bases between them. The CDR3 here is CASGPRGSGETQYF. Here the CDR3 DNA reads TGTGCCAGCGGACCCCGGGGCTCTGGGGAGACCCAGTACTTC.

The chain links TRBV11-2 to TRBJ2-7; either TRBD1 or TRBD2 may fit D (5 bases each). This CDR3 spans 14 amino acids. Per germline, CDR1 SGHAT and CDR2 FQNNGV. Deletions cut 2 bases from V and 4 bases from J, with 12 bases between. CDR3 DNA: TGTGCCAGCAGCTTACGGGGCTTCTCATACGAGCAGTACTTC. Protein product: CASSLRGFSYEQYF.

In its sample, this clonotype was seen a few times. This chain joins TRBV20-1 and TRBJ2-5, with 10 bases that match TRBD1. Germline V CDR1 and CDR2: DFQATT, SNEGSKA (reference sequence). With 5 bases clipped from V and 6 bases from J, the junction kept 9 bases outside the gene matches. The CDR3 has 14 residues. The CDR3 protein is CSAAGQGGWQTQYF. In nucleotides, the CDR3 is TGCAGTGCTGCCGGACAGGGGGGATGGCAGACCCAGTACTTC.

J is TRBJ2-7 and V is TRBV4-1, with 11 bases fitting TRBD1. With 4 bases clipped from V and 7 bases from J, the junction kept 6 bases outside the gene matches. The length of the CDR3 is 14 residues. The germline V gene has CDR1 MGHRA and CDR2 YSYEKL. The CDR3 coding sequence is TGCGCCAGCAGCCTCGGACAGGGGGCTCGAGAGCAGTACTTC. Translating it yields CASSLGQGAREQYF.

J is TRBJ1-2 and V is TRBV20-1, with 8 bases fitting TRBD1. The CDR3 is 12 residues long. Germline V gives CDR1 DFQATT, CDR2 SNEGSKA (reference sequence). The V gene end was trimmed by 6 bases and the J gene end by 4 bases; junction bases not matched to a gene: 4. CDR3: CSATDRGYGYTF. The CDR3 coding sequence is TGCAGTGCAACCGACAGGGGCTATGGCTACACCTTC.

The table lists this clonotype with a few counts. CDR3 in DNA: TGTGCCAGCAGTTATGGGACAGGGACAGATACGCAGTATTTT. Its protein is CASSYGTGTDTQYF. The chain couples TRBV12-3 or TRBV12-4 to TRBJ2-3; 9 positions match TRBD1. After removal of 4 bases from V and 3 bases from J, the junction contained 2 bases not matched to a gene. The CDR3 has 14 amino acids.

The gene calls are TRBV10-3 and TRBJ2-5; D is uncertain. The CDR3 has 11 residues. V was shortened by 6 bases and J by 5 bases, with 7 bases between the two germline ends. The germline V gene has CDR1 ENHRY and CDR2 SYGVKD. Written as DNA, the CDR3 is TGTGCCATCAGCGTCCGTGAGACCCAGTACTTC. It translates to CAISVRETQYF.

This clonotype was recorded many times. The chain recombines TRBV12-3 or TRBV12-4 with TRBJ2-5; tentatively, D is TRBD1 (5 bases). The CDR3 covers 15 residues. Trimming removed 4 bases at V and 5 bases at J, with 17 bases between. CDR3 nucleotides: TGTGCCAGCAGTTCCCTTTTAGGGGCCCAGGAGACCCAGTACTTC. Its translation is CASSSLLGAQETQYF.

This clonotype was detected a few times. The chain joins TRBV24-1 to TRBJ2-1, with D perhaps matching TRBD1 or TRBD2 (6 bases each). Germline V gene lookup returns CDR1 KGHDR and CDR2 SFDVKD. Deletions cut 4 bases from V and 0 bases from J, with 12 bases between. This CDR3 is 16 amino acids long. CDR3 sequence reads: CATSDTGGRSYNEQFF. The CDR3 nucleotides read TGTGCCACCAGTGACACCGGGGGCCGCTCCTACAATGAGCAGTTCTTC.

This clonotype showed up just a few times. This rearrangement joins TRBV6-5 to TRBJ2-1, with TRBD2 identical over 11 bases. The length of the CDR3 is 17 residues. V was clipped by 6 bases and J by 7 bases; unmatched bases: 14. CDR1 and CDR2 (germline): MNHEY, SVGAGI. The DNA for the CDR3 is TGTGCCAGCAGCCGACCTTCTAGCGGGGGGCTTTTAAATGAGCAGTTCTTC. This sequence encodes CASSRPSSGGLLNEQFF.

CDR3 sequence reads: CASRQGGTTNEKLFF. In DNA, the CDR3 is TGTGCCAGCAGACAGGGGGGAACAACTAATGAAAAACTGTTTTTT. The chain employs TRBV2 and TRBJ1-4; 8 bases are a match to TRBD1. V was pared by 6 bases and J by 0 bases, with 3 bases of the junction left unmatched. Germline lookup yields CDR1 SNHLY and CDR2 FYNNEI. The CDR3 has 15 residues.

This clonotype has only a few counts. This rearrangement joins TRBV20-1 to TRBJ2-3; perhaps TRBD2 as D (5 bases). The CDR3 length is 15 residues. V was clipped by 2 bases and J by 0 bases, with 12 bases between them. Germline V gene lookup returns CDR1 DFQATT and CDR2 SNEGSKA (reference sequence). CDR3 residues: CSARLLALSTDTQYF. The CDR3 DNA sequence: TGCAGTGCTAGACTGCTAGCCCTTAGCACAGATACGCAGTATTTT.

In this sample, this clonotype turned up a few times. The chain recombines TRBV12-3 or TRBV12-4 with TRBJ2-5; D is ambiguous. The CDR3 is 14 amino acids. Trimming pared 3 bases from V and 0 bases from J, leaving 8 bases between. For the CDR3, the DNA is TGTGCCAGCAGTTTTGTCCCGTACCAAGAGACCCAGTACTTC. It translates to CASSFVPYQETQYF.

Ten or more counts support this clonotype. CDR3 region: CSARDMADQPQHF. The CDR3 region has the DNA TGCAGTGCTAGAGACATGGCGGATCAGCCCCAGCATTTT. The rearrangement joins TRBV20-1 to TRBJ1-5, with D unresolved. The CDR3 covers 13 residues. The germline V gene has CDR1 DFQATT and CDR2 SNEGSKA (reference sequence). Trimming removed 0 bases at V and 5 bases at J, with 8 bases between.

CDR3 amino acids: CASSQEEADTQYF. CDR3 sequence (DNA): TGTGCCAGCAGCCAAGAGGAAGCAGATACGCAGTATTTT. The V gene is TRBV4-2, the J gene TRBJ2-3; no definite D call. The germline gives CDR1 LGHNA, CDR2 YNFKEQ. Trimming left V 0 bases short and J 4 bases short, with 5 bases between. The CDR3 sequence is 13 residues long.

The chain has TRBV10-3 and TRBJ2-1, with 12 bases matching TRBD2. There are 14 residues in the CDR3. V lost 7 bases, J lost 6 bases, and 4 bases stayed unmatched. Germline V gene sequence: CDR1 ENHRY, CDR2 SYGVKD. The CDR3 region has the DNA TGTGCCATCATGCGGACTAGCGGGGCCAATGAGCAGTTCTTC. This translates into CAIMRTSGANEQFF.

The sample holds a few counts of this clonotype. The rearrangement links TRBV5-1 to TRBJ2-7; a weak D match, TRBD2 (6 bases). The V gene's germline CDR1 is SGHRS and CDR2 YFSETQ. V lost 4 bases, J lost 2 bases, and 16 bases lay in between. There are 15 residues in the CDR3. The CDR3 reads CASSAAPGEAYEQYV. Here the CDR3 DNA reads TGCGCCAGCAGCGCGGCCCCCGGGGAGGCCTACGAGCAGTACGTC.

The rearrangement links TRBV7-9 to TRBJ1-1; no reliable D call. The germline V and J ends were trimmed by 4 bases and 1 base, with 10 bases remaining between them. Germline CDR1 is SEHNR and CDR2 is FQNEAQ (reference sequence). This CDR3 has 14 residues. Here the CDR3 reads CASSSDGSNTEAFF. The DNA of the CDR3 is TGTGCCAGCAGCTCCGATGGGTCGAACACTGAAGCTTTCTTT.

The sample holds a few counts of this clonotype. The rearrangement uses TRBV7-9 and TRBJ1-1, with unresolved D. Between the trimmed V and J ends, which lost 2 bases and 0 bases, there was a span of 7 bases. The CDR3 is 14 residues long. In germline, CDR1 is SEHNR, CDR2 FQNEAQ (reference sequence). CDR3 sequence (DNA): TGTGCCAGCAGCTTATCTACTCTGAACACTGAAGCTTTCTTT. Protein product: CASSLSTLNTEAFF.

This clonotype was observed many times. An end of the junction does not agree with germline; a read error may underlie this. The V gene is TRBV5-1, the J gene TRBJ2-1; D perhaps matches TRBD2 (5 bases). The CDR3 is made up of 13 amino acids. Germline CDR1 SGHRS, CDR2 YFSETQ. The CDR3 is CASRDYSNNEQFF. As DNA, the CDR3 is TGCGCCAGCAGAGACTACTCCAACAATGAGCAGTTCTTC.

A few counts support this clonotype. The chain is built from TRBV6-5 and TRBJ1-4; 7 bases map to TRBD1. Germline values: CDR1 MNHEY, CDR2 SVGAGI. The CDR3 has 15 amino acids. J was trimmed by 4 bases and V by 2 bases; bases with no gene match: 4. CDR3 residues: CASSYRGQSNEKLFF. The DNA of the CDR3 is TGTGCCAGCAGTTACAGGGGACAGAGTAATGAAAAACTGTTTTTT.

This clonotype was recorded a few times. This rearrangement joins TRBV5-1 to TRBJ2-5; TRBD1 matches at 7 bases. J lost 3 bases, V lost 5 bases, and 7 bases had no gene match. Germline V gene sequence: CDR1 SGHRS, CDR2 YFSETQ. The CDR3 totals 14 residues. The CDR3 bases are TGCGCCAGCAGTACAGGGGCGACCGAAGAGACCCAGTACTTC. Translated: CASSTGATEETQYF.

This clonotype was seen a few times. The chain is built from TRBV5-6 and TRBJ2-3; 11 bases match TRBD2. CDR3 length: 15 residues. The V gene's germline CDR1 is SGHDT and CDR2 YYEEEE. With V trimmed by 4 bases and J by 5 bases, 6 bases remained unmatched. The CDR3 reads CASSPLTSGGDTQYF. The CDR3 DNA follows: TGTGCCAGCAGCCCACTTACTAGCGGGGGAGATACGCAGTATTTT.

This clonotype was seen at least ten times. J is TRBJ2-1 and V is TRBV5-1; 7 positions match TRBD2. The V gene end was trimmed by 0 bases and the J gene end by 2 bases; junction bases not matched to a gene: 5. The V gene's germline CDR1 is SGHRS and CDR2 YFSETQ. The CDR3 is 16 amino acids. The CDR3 bases are TGCGCCAGCAGCTTGGCCGGGAGCGGGGCCTACAATGAGCAGTTCTTC. Translated: CASSLAGSGAYNEQFF.

This clonotype was seen more than once but under ten times. The chain joins TRBV12-3 or TRBV12-4 to TRBJ1-1, with unresolved D. Between the trimmed V and J ends, which lost 6 bases and 11 bases, there was a span of 16 bases. This CDR3 contains 12 residues. The CDR3 here is CASSPPGKKAFF. CDR3 sequence (DNA): TGTGCCAGCAGCCCCCCGGGGAAGAAGGCTTTCTTT.